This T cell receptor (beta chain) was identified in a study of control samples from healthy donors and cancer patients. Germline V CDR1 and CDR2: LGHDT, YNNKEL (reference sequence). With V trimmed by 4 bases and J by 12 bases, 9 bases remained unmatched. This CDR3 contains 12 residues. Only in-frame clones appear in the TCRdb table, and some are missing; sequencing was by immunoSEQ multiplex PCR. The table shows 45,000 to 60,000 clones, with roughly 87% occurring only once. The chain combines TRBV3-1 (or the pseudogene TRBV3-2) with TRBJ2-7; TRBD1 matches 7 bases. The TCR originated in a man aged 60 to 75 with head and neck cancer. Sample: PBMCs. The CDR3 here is CASSRETGVAYF. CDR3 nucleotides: TGTGCCAGCAGCCGAGAAACAGGGGTGGCGTACTTC.